This TCR beta chain originates from a study of blood T cell repertoires in COVID-19. Overall study context: Sources were T cells, B-cell-depleted T cells, or PBMCs; the material itself was cDNA or gDNA.

Living in 20 to 30 US areas, the participants were between 18 and 89 years of age. Which cohort a participant joined came from the clinical history participants gave. Recovered status in Cohort 3 required two negative PCRs, clearance, or symptom resolution. The assay was immunoSEQ multiplex PCR, and TCRdb's table has in-frame clones only and misses some. The table shows about 200,000 clones, with about 80% occurring only once. The CDR3 length is 15 residues. The V gene's germline CDR1 is SGHTA and CDR2 FQGNSA. V shed 4 bases and J 2 bases; nucleotides not matched to a gene: 6. The gene calls are TRBV7-2 and TRBJ2-5; 8 nucleotides agree with TRBD1. The specimen was PBMCs or T cells enriched from blood (not recorded which). The sequence came from a man aged 40-49 years who had recovered from COVID-19. This chain's CDR3 is CASSYDRGVQETQYF. The DNA of the CDR3 is TGTGCCAGCAGCTACGACAGGGGCGTACAAGAGACCCAGTACTTC.